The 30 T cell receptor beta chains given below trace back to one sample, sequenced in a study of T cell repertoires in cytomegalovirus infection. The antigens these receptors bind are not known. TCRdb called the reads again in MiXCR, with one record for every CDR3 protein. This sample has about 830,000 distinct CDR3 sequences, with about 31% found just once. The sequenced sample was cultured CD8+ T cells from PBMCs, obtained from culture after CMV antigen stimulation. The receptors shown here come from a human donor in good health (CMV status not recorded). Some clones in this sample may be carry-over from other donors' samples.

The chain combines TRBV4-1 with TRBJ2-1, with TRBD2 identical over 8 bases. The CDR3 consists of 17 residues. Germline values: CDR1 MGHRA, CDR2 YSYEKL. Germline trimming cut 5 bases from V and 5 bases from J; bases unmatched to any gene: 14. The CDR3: CASSGEILAGTNNEQFF. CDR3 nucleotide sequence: TGCGCCAGCAGCGGAGAGATCCTAGCGGGTACTAACAATGAGCAGTTCTTC.

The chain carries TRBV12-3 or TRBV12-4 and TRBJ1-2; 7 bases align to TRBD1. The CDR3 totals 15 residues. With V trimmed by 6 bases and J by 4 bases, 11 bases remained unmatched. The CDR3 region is CASSFLTGAGYGYTF. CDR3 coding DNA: TGTGCCAGCAGCTTTTTAACAGGGGCCGGCTATGGCTACACCTTC.

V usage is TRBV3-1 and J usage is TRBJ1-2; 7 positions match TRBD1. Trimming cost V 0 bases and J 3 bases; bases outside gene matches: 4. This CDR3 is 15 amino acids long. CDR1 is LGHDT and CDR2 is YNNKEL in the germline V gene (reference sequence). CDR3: CASSQEEGADYGYTF. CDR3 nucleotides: TGTGCCAGCAGCCAAGAGGAGGGGGCGGACTATGGCTACACCTTC.

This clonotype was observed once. The CDR3 coding sequence is TGCGCCAGCAGCAGAGCTAACGCCGATGAGCAGTTCTTC. This gives the protein CASSRANADEQFF. The chain couples TRBV4-1 to TRBJ2-1; D gene ambiguous. The CDR3 has 13 residues. Looked up from germline, CDR1 is MGHRA and CDR2 is YSYEKL. The V gene lost 5 bases and the J gene lost 8 bases, with 13 bases spanning the gap.

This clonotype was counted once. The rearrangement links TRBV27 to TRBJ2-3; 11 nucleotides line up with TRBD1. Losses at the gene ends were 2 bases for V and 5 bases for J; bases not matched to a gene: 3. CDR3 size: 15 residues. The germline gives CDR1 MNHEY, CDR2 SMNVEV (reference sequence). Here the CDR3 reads CASSLRTGGLDTQYF. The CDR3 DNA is TGTGCCAGCAGTTTAAGGACAGGGGGCTTAGATACGCAGTATTTT.

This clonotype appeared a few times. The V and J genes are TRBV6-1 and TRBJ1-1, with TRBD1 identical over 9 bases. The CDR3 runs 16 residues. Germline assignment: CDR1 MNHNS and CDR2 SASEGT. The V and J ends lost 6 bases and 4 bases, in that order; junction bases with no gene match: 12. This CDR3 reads CASRGRQGEVGTEAFF. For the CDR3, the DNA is TGTGCCAGCAGGGGACGACAGGGGGAAGTGGGCACTGAAGCTTTCTTT.

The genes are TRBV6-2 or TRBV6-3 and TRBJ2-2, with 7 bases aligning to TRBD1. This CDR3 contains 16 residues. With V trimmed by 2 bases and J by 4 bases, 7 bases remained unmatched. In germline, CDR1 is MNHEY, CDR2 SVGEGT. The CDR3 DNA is TGTGCCAGCAGTTACCCTTACAGGGGAGCCACCGGGGAGCTGTTTTTT. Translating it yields CASSYPYRGATGELFF.

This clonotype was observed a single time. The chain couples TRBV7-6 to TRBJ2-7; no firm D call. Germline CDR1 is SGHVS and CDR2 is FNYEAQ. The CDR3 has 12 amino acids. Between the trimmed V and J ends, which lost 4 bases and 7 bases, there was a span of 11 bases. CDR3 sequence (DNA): TGTGCCAGCAGCTCGGACGTGCAAGAGCAGTACTTC. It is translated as CASSSDVQEQYF. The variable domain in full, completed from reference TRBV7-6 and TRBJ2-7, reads GAGVSQSPRYKVTKRGQDVALRCDPISGHVSLYWYRQALGQGPEFLTYFNYEAQQDKSGLPNDRFSAERPEGSISTLTIQRTEQRDSAMYRCASSSDVQEQYFGPGTRLTVT.

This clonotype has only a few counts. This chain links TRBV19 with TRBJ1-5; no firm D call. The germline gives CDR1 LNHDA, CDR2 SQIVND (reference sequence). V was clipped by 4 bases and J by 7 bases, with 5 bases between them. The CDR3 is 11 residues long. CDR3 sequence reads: CASSNGQPQHF. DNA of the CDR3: TGTGCCAGTAGTAACGGACAGCCCCAGCATTTT.

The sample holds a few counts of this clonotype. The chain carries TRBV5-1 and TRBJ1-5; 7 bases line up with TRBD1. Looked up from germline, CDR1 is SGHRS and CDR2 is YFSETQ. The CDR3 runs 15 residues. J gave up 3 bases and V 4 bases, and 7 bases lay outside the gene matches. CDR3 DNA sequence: TGCGCCAGCAGCATCTACGACAGGGCCAATCAGCCCCAGCATTTT. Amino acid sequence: CASSIYDRANQPQHF.

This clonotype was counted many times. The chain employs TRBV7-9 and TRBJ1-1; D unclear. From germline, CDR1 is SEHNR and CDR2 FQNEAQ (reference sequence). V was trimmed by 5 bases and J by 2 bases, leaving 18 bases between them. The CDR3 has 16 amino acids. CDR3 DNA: TGTGCCAGCAGCCCTAGTGTGGGCCACCCAAACACTGAAGCTTTCTTT. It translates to CASSPSVGHPNTEAFF.

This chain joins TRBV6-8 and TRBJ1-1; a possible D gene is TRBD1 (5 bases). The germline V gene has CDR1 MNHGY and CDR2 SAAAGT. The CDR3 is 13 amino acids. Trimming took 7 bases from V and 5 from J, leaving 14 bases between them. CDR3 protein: CASKQAGGTEAFF. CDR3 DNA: TGTGCCAGCAAACAGGCCGGGGGGACTGAAGCTTTCTTT.

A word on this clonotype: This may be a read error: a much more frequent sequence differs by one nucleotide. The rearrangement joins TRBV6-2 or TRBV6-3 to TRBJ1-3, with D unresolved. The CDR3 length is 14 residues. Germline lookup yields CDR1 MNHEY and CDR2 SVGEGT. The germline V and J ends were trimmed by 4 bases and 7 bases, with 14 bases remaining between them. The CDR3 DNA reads TGTGCCAGCAGTTTGGTGTGGACGGCTAACACCATATATTTT. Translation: CASSLVWTANTIYF.

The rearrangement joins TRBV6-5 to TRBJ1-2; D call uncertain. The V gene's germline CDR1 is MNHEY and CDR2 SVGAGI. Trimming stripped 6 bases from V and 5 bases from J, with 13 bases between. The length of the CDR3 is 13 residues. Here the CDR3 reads CASSRGINYGYTF. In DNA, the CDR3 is TGTGCCAGCAGCCGGGGAATCAATTATGGCTACACCTTC.

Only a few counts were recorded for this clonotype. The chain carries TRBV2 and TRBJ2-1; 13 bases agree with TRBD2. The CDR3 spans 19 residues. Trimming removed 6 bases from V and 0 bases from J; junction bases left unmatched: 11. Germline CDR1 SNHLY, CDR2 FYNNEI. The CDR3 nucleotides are TGTGCCAGCAGGCGGACTAGCGGGGGCCTACACTACTCCTACAATGAGCAGTTCTTC. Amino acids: CASRRTSGGLHYSYNEQFF.

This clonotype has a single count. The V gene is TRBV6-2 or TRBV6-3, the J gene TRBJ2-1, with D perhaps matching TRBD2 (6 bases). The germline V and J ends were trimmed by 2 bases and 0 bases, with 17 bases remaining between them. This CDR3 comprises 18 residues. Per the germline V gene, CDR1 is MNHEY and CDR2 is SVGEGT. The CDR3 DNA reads TGTGCCAGCAGTTACGGGGCGGAGGGCCCAATCTCCTACAATGAGCAGTTCTTC. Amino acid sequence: CASSYGAEGPISYNEQFF.

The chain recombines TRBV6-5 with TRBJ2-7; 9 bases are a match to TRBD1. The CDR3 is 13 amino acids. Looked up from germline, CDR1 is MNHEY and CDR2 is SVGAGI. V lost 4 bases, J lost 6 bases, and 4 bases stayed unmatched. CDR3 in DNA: TGTGCCAGCAGTTGGGGGACAGGGATCGAGCAGTACTTC. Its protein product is CASSWGTGIEQYF.

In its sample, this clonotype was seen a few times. The CDR3 coding sequence is TGTGCCAGCAGTTTAGGCCTTTTGGAGACCCAGTACTTC. It yields the protein CASSLGLLETQYF. The J gene is TRBJ2-5, the V gene TRBV12-3 or TRBV12-4, with D unresolved. Between the trimmed V and J ends, which lost 1 base and 5 bases, there was a span of 8 bases. This CDR3 is 13 amino acids long.

CDR3 bases: TGCAGTGCTAGAGTAGAGTCCAATAGCAATCAGCCCCAGCATTTT. Amino acids: CSARVESNSNQPQHF. This rearrangement joins TRBV20-1 to TRBJ1-5; D remains ambiguous. This CDR3 has 15 residues. Germline CDR1 reads DFQATT; CDR2 reads SNEGSKA (reference sequence). V lost 1 base, J lost 0 bases, and 10 bases lay in between.

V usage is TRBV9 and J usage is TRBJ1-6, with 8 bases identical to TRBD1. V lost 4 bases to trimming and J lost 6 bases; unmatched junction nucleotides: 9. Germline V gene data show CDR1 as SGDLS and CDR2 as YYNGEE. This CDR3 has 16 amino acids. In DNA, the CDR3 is TGTGCCAGCAGCCCATGGACAGGGTCCCTTAATTCACCCCTCCACTTT. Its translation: CASSPWTGSLNSPLHF. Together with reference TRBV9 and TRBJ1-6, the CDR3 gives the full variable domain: DSGVTQTPKHLITATGQRVTLRCSPRSGDLSVYWYQQSLDQGLQFLIQYYNGEERAKGNILERFSAQQFPDLHSELNLSSLELGDSALYFCASSPWTGSLNSPLHFGNGTRLTVT.

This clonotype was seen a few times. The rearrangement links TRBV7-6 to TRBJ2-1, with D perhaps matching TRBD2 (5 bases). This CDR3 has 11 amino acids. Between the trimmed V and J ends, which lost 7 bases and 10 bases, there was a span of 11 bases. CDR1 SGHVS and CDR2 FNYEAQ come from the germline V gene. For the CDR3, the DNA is TGTGCCAGCACCACTGGCGGGGAGCAGTTCTTC. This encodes CASTTGGEQFF.

The CDR3 reads CASTKLPYSSYEQYV. In nucleotides, the CDR3 is TGTGCCAGCACCAAACTCCCTTACAGCTCCTACGAGCAGTACGTC. V and J are TRBV6-4 and TRBJ2-7; unclear D gene. Deletions cut 7 bases from V and 0 bases from J, with 16 bases between. Per germline, CDR1 MRHNA and CDR2 SNTAGT. CDR3 length: 15 amino acids.

CDR3 residues: CAIRGLAGGSTDTQYF. The CDR3 DNA reads TGTGCCATCAGGGGACTAGCGGGGGGGAGCACAGATACGCAGTATTTT. This sequence joins TRBV10-3 and TRBJ2-3; 16 bases agree with TRBD2. Per germline, CDR1 ENHRY and CDR2 SYGVKD. V gave up 6 bases and J gave up 0 bases; unmatched junction bases: 0. The CDR3 is made up of 16 amino acids.

CDR3 region: CSVEDLKVAAVDEQFF. DNA for the CDR3: TGCAGCGTTGAAGATCTCAAGGTAGCGGCGGTCGATGAGCAGTTCTTC. The V and J genes are TRBV29-1 and TRBJ2-1, with D possibly matching TRBD2 (6 bases). V was shortened by 0 bases and J by 8 bases, with 20 bases between the two germline ends. The CDR3 spans 16 residues. Germline V gene lookup returns CDR1 SQVTM and CDR2 ANQGSEA.

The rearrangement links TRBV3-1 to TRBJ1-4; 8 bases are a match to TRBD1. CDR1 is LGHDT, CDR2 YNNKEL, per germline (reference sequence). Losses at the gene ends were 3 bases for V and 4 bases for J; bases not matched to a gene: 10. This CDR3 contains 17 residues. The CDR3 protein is CASSHQTGASINEKLFF. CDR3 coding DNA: TGTGCCAGCAGCCATCAGACAGGGGCGTCTATTAATGAAAAACTGTTTTTT.

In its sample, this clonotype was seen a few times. CDR3 region: CASSRQGEGQPQHF. DNA of the CDR3: TGTGCCAGCAGCAGACAGGGAGAGGGGCAGCCCCAGCATTTT. The chain combines TRBV27 with TRBJ1-5, with TRBD1 identical over 7 bases. The junction had 9 bases not matched to a gene; V was cut back by 6 bases and J by 7 bases. CDR3 length: 14 amino acids. The germline V gene has CDR1 MNHEY and CDR2 SMNVEV (reference sequence).

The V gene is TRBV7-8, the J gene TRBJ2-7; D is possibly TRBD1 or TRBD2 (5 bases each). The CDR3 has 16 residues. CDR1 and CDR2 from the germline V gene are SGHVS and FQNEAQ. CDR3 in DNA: TGTGCCTGCAGCTCCGATGACTTGGGACGGCGATCACCGCAGTACGTC. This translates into CACSSDDLGRRSPQYV.

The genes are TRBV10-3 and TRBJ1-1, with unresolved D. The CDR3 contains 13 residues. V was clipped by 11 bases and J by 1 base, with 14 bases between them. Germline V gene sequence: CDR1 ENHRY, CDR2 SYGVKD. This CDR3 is CAALGDSNTEAFF. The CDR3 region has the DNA TGTGCCGCCTTAGGTGACTCGAACACTGAAGCTTTCTTT.

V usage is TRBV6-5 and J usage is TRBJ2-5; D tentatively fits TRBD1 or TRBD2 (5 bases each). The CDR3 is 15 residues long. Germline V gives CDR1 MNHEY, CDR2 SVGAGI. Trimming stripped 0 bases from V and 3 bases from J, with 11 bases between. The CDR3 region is CASSYSTGPEETQYF. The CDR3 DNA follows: TGTGCCAGCAGTTACTCGACGGGGCCAGAAGAGACCCAGTACTTC.

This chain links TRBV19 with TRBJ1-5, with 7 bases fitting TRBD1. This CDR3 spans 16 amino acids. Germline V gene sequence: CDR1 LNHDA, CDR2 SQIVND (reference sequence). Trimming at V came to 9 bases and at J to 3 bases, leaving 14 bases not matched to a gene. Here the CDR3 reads CASQNRTGGINQPQHF. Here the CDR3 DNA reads TGTGCCAGCCAAAATCGGACAGGAGGAATCAATCAGCCCCAGCATTTT.